The 2 T cell receptor beta chains presented below share a single source sample, sequenced in a study of cytomegalovirus exposure and HLA in healthy donors. The PCR was carried out with 60 Vbeta primers and 13 Jbeta primers. Profiling relied on immunoSEQ multiplex PCR, and the TCRdb table lists in-frame clones only, not all of them. This sample contains approximately 130,000 clones. The sample was PBMCs. The receptors derive from a woman in her sixties in good health and CMV-seronegative.

This CDR3 is CASSYEGSNSPLHF. The CDR3 coding sequence is TGTGCCAGCAGTTACGAGGGTTCAAATTCACCCCTCCACTTT. V and J are TRBV6-5 and TRBJ1-6; D uncertain. CDR3 size: 14 residues. Germline CDR1 MNHEY, CDR2 SVGAGI. Trimming took off 2 bases at V and 7 bases at J, with 9 bases between the two ends.

CDR3 loop: CASSESVGGPQHF. For the CDR3, the DNA is TGTGCCAGCAGTGAGTCCGTAGGGGGGCCCCAGCATTTT. This chain connects TRBV2 to TRBJ1-5, with D perhaps matching TRBD1 (6 bases). This CDR3 region has 13 residues. Trimming removed 3 bases from V and 9 bases from J, with 12 bases in between. Germline loops: CDR1 SNHLY, CDR2 FYNNEI.